The present entry profiles one T cell receptor beta chain with its context. Its matching antigen is unknown. Germline CDR1 reads SGHTA; CDR2 reads FQGNSA. There are 12 residues in the CDR3. Trimming removed 2 bases at V and 4 bases at J, with 4 bases between. The data belong to a study of T cell responses to AZD1222 COVID-19 vaccine. Study-wide context: Second-dose schedules of about 4 or about 12 weeks were combined. Study-level results: Only a handful of AZD1222 recipients, more than 5 in all, had baseline seropositivity. CD4 TCRs linked to vaccination spanned spike, dominating at 160-218 and 743-854.

Assay used: immunoSEQ multiplex PCR; TCRdb lists only in-frame clones, some missing. The data show some 100,000 clones, around 87% seen once. The rearrangement links TRBV7-2 to TRBJ2-3; D is ambiguous. The specimen comprised peripheral blood, sampled on day 0 of AZD1222 vaccination. The sequence was collected from an adult in good health. The CDR3 loop reads CASSLSADTQYF. In DNA, the CDR3 is TGTGCCAGCAGCTTATCTGCAGATACGCAGTATTTT.